One sample yielded the 8 T cell receptor beta chains listed below, sequenced in a study of T cell clones after liver transplantation. Generated by immunoSEQ multiplex PCR, the TCRdb table keeps only in-frame clones and is missing some. Of about 76,000 clones in the sample, around four fifths were seen once. The source material was CD4+ T cells from blood, sampled at the 22-month timepoint. All receptors derive from a human patient who received a liver transplant. T cells may partly derive from the graft donor.

The chain has TRBV6-5 and TRBJ2-3; 8 bases map to TRBD2. The CDR3 has 15 amino acids. From germline, CDR1 is MNHEY and CDR2 SVGAGI. J was trimmed by 4 bases and V by 4 bases; bases with no gene match: 7. Written as DNA, the CDR3 is TGTGCCAGCAGTTGGCGGGGGGCTAGTGCAGATACGCAGTATTTT. Amino acid sequence: CASSWRGASADTQYF.

CDR3 DNA: TGTGCCACCAGTAGCCGGGGACACCCGAGACTAGCGGGGGACACAGATACGCAGTATTTT. It is translated as CATSSRGHPRLAGDTDTQYF. The chain carries TRBV15 and TRBJ2-3; 12 bases are a match to TRBD2. Germline V gene data show CDR1 as LNHNV and CDR2 as YYDKDF (reference sequence). This CDR3 has 20 residues. J gave up 2 bases and V 6 bases, and 18 bases lay outside the gene matches.

The V and J genes are TRBV7-9 and TRBJ2-2; TRBD2 might be the D (5 bases). The CDR3 is 18 amino acids. Trimming cost V 10 bases and J 0 bases, with 24 bases left between them. Germline-derived CDR1 and CDR2 are SEHNR and FQNEAQ (reference sequence). The CDR3 loop reads CAITSEEGARANTGELFF. For the CDR3, the DNA is TGTGCCATCACGTCGGAGGAAGGAGCGAGGGCGAACACCGGGGAGCTGTTTTTT.

The gene calls are TRBV4-1 and TRBJ2-3; 7 nucleotides match TRBD1. V lost 0 bases and J lost 1; bases outside the gene matches: 4. Germline V lookup: CDR1 MGHRA, CDR2 YSYEKL. The CDR3 has 16 residues. This CDR3 reads CASSQDQGQGTDTQYF. DNA for the CDR3: TGCGCCAGCAGCCAAGATCAAGGACAGGGCACAGATACGCAGTATTTT.

V and J are TRBV6-6 and TRBJ1-5, with D possibly TRBD1 on 6 matching bases. The germline V and J ends were trimmed by 7 bases and 7 bases, with 14 bases remaining between them. From germline, CDR1 is MNHNY and CDR2 SVGAGI (reference sequence). The CDR3 is 13 residues long. The CDR3 is CASTAGVNQPQHF. CDR3 DNA: TGTGCCAGCACGGCAGGGGTCAACCAGCCCCAGCATTTT.

About this clone: At one boundary the junction diverges from the germline segment, which might be a read error. The chain combines TRBV28 with TRBJ2-6; D gene unclear. This CDR3 comprises 13 residues. Germline V CDR1 and CDR2: MDHEN, SYDVKM. The CDR3 sequence: CASRLSGANVLTF. The DNA for the CDR3 is TGTGCCAGCAGGTTATCCGGGGCCAACGTCCTGACTTTC. The full variable domain, with the rest looked up from reference TRBV28 and TRBJ2-6, is DVKVTQSSRYLVKRTGEKVFLECVQDMDHENMFWYRQDPGLGLRLIYFSYDVKMKEKGDIPEGYSVSREKKERFSLILESASTNQTSMYLCASRLSGANVLTFGAGSRLTVL.

This chain links TRBV2 with TRBJ1-5; TRBD1 matches at 7 bases. Unmatched junction bases numbered 7, after V lost 6 bases and J lost 5 bases. This CDR3 region has 14 residues. Germline V gene data show CDR1 as SNHLY and CDR2 as FYNNEI. For the CDR3, the DNA is TGTGCCAGCAGAAGAGGGGGCGCGGATCAGCCCCAGCATTTT. Translating it yields CASRRGGADQPQHF.

This chain connects TRBV7-8 to TRBJ2-2; D is possibly TRBD1 (5 bases). Germline V CDR1 and CDR2: SGHVS, FQNEAQ. The CDR3 spans 14 residues. Trimming shortened V by 6 bases and J by 2 bases, and 10 bases separated the two germline ends. CDR3 coding DNA: TGTGCCAGCAGTCGAGACAGTAACACCGGGGAGCTGTTTTTT. This translates into CASSRDSNTGELFF.